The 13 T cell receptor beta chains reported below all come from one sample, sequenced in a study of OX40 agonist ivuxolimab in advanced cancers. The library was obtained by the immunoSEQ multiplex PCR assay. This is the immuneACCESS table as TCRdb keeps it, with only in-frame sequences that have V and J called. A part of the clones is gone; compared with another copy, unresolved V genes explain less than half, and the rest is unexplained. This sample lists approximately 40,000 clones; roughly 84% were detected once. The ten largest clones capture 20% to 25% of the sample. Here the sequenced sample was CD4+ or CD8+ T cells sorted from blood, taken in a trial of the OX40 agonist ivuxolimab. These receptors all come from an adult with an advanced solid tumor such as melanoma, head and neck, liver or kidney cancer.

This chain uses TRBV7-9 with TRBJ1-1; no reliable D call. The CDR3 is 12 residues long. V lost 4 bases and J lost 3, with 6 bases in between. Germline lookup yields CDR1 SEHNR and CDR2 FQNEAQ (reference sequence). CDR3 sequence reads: CASSSLDTEAFF. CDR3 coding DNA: TGTGCCAGCAGCTCCCTTGACACTGAAGCTTTCTTT.

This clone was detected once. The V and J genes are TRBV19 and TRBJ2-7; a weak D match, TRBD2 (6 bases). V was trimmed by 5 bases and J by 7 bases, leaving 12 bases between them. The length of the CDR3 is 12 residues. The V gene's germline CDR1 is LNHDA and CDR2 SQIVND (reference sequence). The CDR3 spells CASSGDFFEQYF. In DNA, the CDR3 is TGTGCCAGTAGTGGGGACTTCTTTGAGCAGTACTTC.

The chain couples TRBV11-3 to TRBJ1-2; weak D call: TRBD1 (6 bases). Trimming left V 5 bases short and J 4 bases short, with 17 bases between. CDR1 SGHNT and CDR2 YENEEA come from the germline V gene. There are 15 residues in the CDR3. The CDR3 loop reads CASSMTGTARYGYTF. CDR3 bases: TGTGCCAGCAGCATGACAGGTACCGCACGCTATGGCTACACCTTC. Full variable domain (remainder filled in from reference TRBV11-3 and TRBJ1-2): EAGVVQSPRYKIIEKKQPVAFWCNPISGHNTLYWYLQNLGQGPELLIRYENEEAVDDSQLPKDRFSAERLKGVDSTLKIQPAELGDSAVYLCASSMTGTARYGYTFGSGTRLTVV.

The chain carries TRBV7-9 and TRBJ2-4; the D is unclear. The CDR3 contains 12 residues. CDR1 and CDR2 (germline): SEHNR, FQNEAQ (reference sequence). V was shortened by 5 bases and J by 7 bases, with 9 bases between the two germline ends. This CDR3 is CASSPPVNIQYF. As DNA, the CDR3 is TGTGCCAGCAGCCCTCCCGTCAACATTCAGTACTTC.

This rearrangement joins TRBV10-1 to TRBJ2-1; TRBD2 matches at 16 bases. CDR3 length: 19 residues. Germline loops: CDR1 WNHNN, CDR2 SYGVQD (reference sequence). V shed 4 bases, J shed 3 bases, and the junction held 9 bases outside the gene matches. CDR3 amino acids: CASSGLPGLAGGLYNEQFF. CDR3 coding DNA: TGCGCCAGCAGTGGACTCCCGGGACTAGCGGGAGGGCTCTACAATGAGCAGTTCTTC.

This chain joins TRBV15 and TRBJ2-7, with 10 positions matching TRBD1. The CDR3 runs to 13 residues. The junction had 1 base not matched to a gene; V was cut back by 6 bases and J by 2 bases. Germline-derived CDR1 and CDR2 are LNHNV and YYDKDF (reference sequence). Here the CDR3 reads CATRGTGAYEQYF. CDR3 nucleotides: TGTGCCACCAGGGGGACAGGGGCCTACGAGCAGTACTTC.

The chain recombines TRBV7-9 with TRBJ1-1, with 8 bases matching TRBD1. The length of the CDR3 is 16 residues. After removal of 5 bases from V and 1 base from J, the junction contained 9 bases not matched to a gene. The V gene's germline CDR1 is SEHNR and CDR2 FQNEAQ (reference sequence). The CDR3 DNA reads TGTGCCAGCAGCGACACCAGGGGACAGGCGAACACTGAAGCTTTCTTT. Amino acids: CASSDTRGQANTEAFF.

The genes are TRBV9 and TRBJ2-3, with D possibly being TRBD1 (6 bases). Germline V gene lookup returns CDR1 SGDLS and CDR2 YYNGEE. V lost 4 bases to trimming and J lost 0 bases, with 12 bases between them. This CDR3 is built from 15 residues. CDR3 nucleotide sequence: TGTGCCAGCAGCCCCCGACAGGCTAGCACAGATACGCAGTATTTT. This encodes CASSPRQASTDTQYF.

The CDR3 sequence is CASSFGDTYEQYF. DNA for the CDR3: TGTGCCAGCTCCTTCGGAGATACCTACGAGCAGTACTTC. The chain couples TRBV27 to TRBJ2-7; unclear D gene. V shed 8 bases and J shed 2 bases, with 13 bases lying between them. The CDR3 is 13 residues long. Germline CDR1 is MNHEY and CDR2 is SMNVEV (reference sequence).

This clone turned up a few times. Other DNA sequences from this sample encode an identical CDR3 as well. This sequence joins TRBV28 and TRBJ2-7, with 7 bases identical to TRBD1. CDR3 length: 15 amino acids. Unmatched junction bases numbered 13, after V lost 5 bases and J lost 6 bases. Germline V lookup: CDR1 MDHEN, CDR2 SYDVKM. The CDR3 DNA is TGTGCCAGCAGTGACAGGGTTCCCCCCTTACGCGAGCAGTACTTC. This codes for CASSDRVPPLREQYF.

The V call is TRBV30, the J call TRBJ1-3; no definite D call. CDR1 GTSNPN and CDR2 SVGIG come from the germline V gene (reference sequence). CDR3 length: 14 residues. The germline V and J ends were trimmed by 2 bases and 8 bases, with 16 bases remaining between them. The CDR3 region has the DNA TGTGCCTGGAGTCTCCGGGCCCCTGGGGACACCATATATTTT. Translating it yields CAWSLRAPGDTIYF.

The CDR3 coding sequence is TGTGCCAGCAGTGAACGGCAGGCCGCTAACTATGGCTACACCTTC. Translation: CASSERQAANYGYTF. The chain employs TRBV6-1 and TRBJ1-2; no reliable D call. V lost 2 bases, J lost 0 bases, and 10 bases lay in between. Germline loops: CDR1 MNHNS, CDR2 SASEGT. The CDR3 is 15 residues long.

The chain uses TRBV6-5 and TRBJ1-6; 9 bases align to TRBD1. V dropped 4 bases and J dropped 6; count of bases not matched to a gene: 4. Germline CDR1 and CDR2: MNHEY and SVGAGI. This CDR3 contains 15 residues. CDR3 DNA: TGTGCCAGCAGTTCCGGGACAGGGAGTAATTCACCCCTCCACTTT. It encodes CASSSGTGSNSPLHF.